This T cell receptor (beta chain) came from a study of T-cell reconstitution after alpha-beta-depleted transplantation in children. Unique molecular identifiers were incorporated when the TCRbeta library was constructed. TCRdb called the PCR reads again in MiXCR, with one record for every CDR3 protein. The table records hundreds of thousands of distinct CDR3 sequences, over 10% of them present only once. At least ten counts were recorded for this clonotype. Trimming left V 5 bases short and J 0 bases short, with 17 bases between. The CDR3 consists of 16 residues. Germline V lookup: CDR1 SGHAT, CDR2 FQNNGV.

This sequence originates from a male patient younger than 18 who had a stem cell transplant for acute myeloid leukemia, so the T cells may come from the graft donor. The chain combines TRBV11-2 with TRBJ2-7; D not certain. This specimen was PBMCs, mostly from graft donor cells, taken 360 days after TCRalphabeta/CD19-depleted stem cell transplant. The CDR3 DNA reads TGTGCCAGCAGCCCCCGGGTAGGGCTAGGCTCCTACGAGCAGTACTTC. Protein sequence: CASSPRVGLGSYEQYF. The whole variable domain, filled in from reference TRBV11-2 and TRBJ2-7, reads EAGVAQSPRYKIIEKRQSVAFWCNPISGHATLYWYQQILGQGPKLLIQFQNNGVVDDSQLPKDRFSAERLKGVDSTLKIQPAKLEDSAVYLCASSPRVGLGSYEQYFGPGTRLTVT.